This is a list of T cell receptor beta chains from one sample in a study of T-cell memory formation after mild COVID-19. TCRdb re-called the 5' RACE reads with MiXCR, one entry per CDR3 protein. Here the sample spans about 190,000 distinct CDR3 sequences, 15% to 20% being singletons. The specimen sequenced was PBMCs or a T cell subset sorted from them (not recorded which). The origin of the receptors is an adult woman who had mild COVID-19 (a few samples of this study predate the infection). Cell type and time point are not known. Both conserved end residues are part of each CDR3. The order of the fields is clone size, V gene, J gene, D gene, CDR3 protein, CDR3 DNA. A D gene is named only where the DNA matches it firmly. Expanded clones are given a class, and other clones once, few, many or no size at all.

NA,TRBV5-6,TRBJ1-4,NA,CASSSAAGVAEKLFF,TGTGCCAGCAGCTCGGCCGCGGGTGTAGCTGAAAAACTGTTTTTT
many,TRBV5-4,TRBJ2-5,TRBD1,CASSFRTGQETQYF,TGTGCCAGCAGCTTTCGGACAGGGCAAGAGACCCAGTACTTC
NA,TRBV6-4,TRBJ2-4,NA,CASARVAKNIQYF,TGTGCCAGCGCCAGGGTGGCCAAAAACATTCAGTACTTC
NA,TRBV7-2,TRBJ1-2,NA,CASSSLQGRYGYTF,TGTGCCAGCAGCTCATTACAGGGACGCTATGGCTACACCTTC
few,TRBV5-1,TRBJ2-3,NA,CASSLEGRQTDTQYF,TGCGCCAGCAGCTTGGAGGGGCGGCAGACAGATACGCAGTATTTT
NA,TRBV5-1,TRBJ2-1,TRBD2,CASSLAGGGAVNEQFF,TGCGCCAGCAGCTTGGCGGGCGGGGGGGCCGTCAATGAGCAGTTCTTC
once,TRBV6-5,TRBJ1-5,NA,CASSSDPNQPQHF,TGTGCCAGCAGTTCCGACCCCAATCAGCCCCAGCATTTT
NA,TRBV7-6,TRBJ2-7,TRBD1,CASSSRTGGYEQYF,TGTGCCAGCAGTTCTCGGACAGGGGGATACGAGCAGTACTTC
NA,TRBV5-5,TRBJ2-7,NA,CASSLGSGRSSYEQYF,TGTGCCAGCAGCTTGGGTTCGGGACGGAGCTCCTACGAGCAGTACTTC
few,TRBV30,TRBJ1-4,NA,CAWNGANMNEKLFF,TGTGCCTGGAACGGGGCCAACATGAATGAAAAACTGTTTTTT
few,TRBV24-1,TRBJ2-3,TRBD2,CATSDYAGTSGTDTQYF,TGTGCCACCAGTGACTATGCCGGGACTAGCGGCACAGATACGCAGTATTTT
few,TRBV7-2,TRBJ2-5,TRBD1,CASSRNRGETQYF,TGTGCCAGCAGCCGAAACAGGGGGGAGACCCAGTACTTC
few,TRBV5-1,TRBJ1-2,TRBD1,CASSPGRGQGHGYTF,TGCGCCAGCAGCCCTGGCAGGGGGCAGGGGCATGGCTACACCTTC
NA,TRBV5-1,TRBJ2-7,NA,CASSLSTVFSYEQYF,TGCGCCAGCAGCTTATCGACAGTTTTCTCCTACGAGCAGTACTTC
few,TRBV11-3,TRBJ2-1,NA,CASSYQRGGQFF,TGTGCCAGCAGCTATCAACGTGGGGGGCAGTTCTTC
NA,TRBV6-1,TRBJ2-7,NA,CASRGHGDLREQYF,TGTGCCAGCAGAGGTCACGGGGATCTGCGCGAGCAGTACTTC
NA,TRBV27,TRBJ2-3,TRBD2,CASSAQLPGLARTDTQYF,TGTGCCAGCAGCGCACAGCTTCCGGGACTAGCGAGAACAGATACGCAGTATTTT
NA,TRBV10-3,TRBJ2-1,TRBD2,CAISGLAGRTHNEQFF,TGTGCCATCAGTGGTTTAGCGGGACGAACTCACAATGAGCAGTTCTTC
few,TRBV7-8,TRBJ1-3,NA,CASSFIQGSGNTIYF,TGTGCCAGCAGTTTTATACAGGGAAGTGGAAACACCATATATTTT
NA,TRBV9,TRBJ2-2,NA,CASSAWGDRYTGELFF,TGTGCCAGCAGCGCTTGGGGAGACAGATACACCGGGGAGCTGTTTTTT
NA,TRBV6-2/TRBV6-3,TRBJ1-6,NA,CASSSPYVGSSPLHF,TGTGCCAGCAGTTCCCCCTACGTGGGAAGTTCACCCCTCCACTTT
NA,TRBV6-2/TRBV6-3,TRBJ1-1,TRBD1,CASSKGQGLEAFF,TGTGCCAGCAGTAAGGGACAGGGTCTTGAAGCTTTCTTT
NA,TRBV12-3/TRBV12-4,TRBJ1-1,TRBD1,CASIDRVTEAFF,TGTGCCAGCATCGACAGGGTCACTGAAGCTTTCTTT
NA,TRBV7-8,TRBJ1-4,NA,CASSSGRMTNEKLFF,TGTGCCAGCAGCTCCGGGAGGATGACTAATGAAAAACTGTTTTTT
NA,TRBV5-1,TRBJ2-5,NA,CATRKEGETQYF,TGCGCCACCCGAAAGGAGGGAGAGACCCAGTACTTC
few,TRBV20-1,TRBJ1-2,TRBD1,CSARAGGGRGYTF,TGCAGTGCTAGAGCTGGAGGGGGCCGGGGCTACACCTTC
few,TRBV29-1,TRBJ1-5,NA,CSAARVSNQPQHF,TGCAGCGCTGCGAGGGTTAGCAATCAGCCCCAGCATTTT
NA,TRBV7-3,TRBJ2-1,NA,CASSLRSVDRAAVSYNEQFF,TGTGCCAGCAGCTTAAGGTCTGTGGACCGGGCAGCCGTCAGCTACAATGAGCAGTTCTTC
NA,TRBV24-1,TRBJ1-5,NA,CATSPNSQFIGGNQPQHF,TGTGCCACCAGCCCTAACAGCCAGTTTATCGGAGGCAATCAGCCCCAGCATTTT
few,TRBV7-9,TRBJ2-6,TRBD1,CASSPTGGSGANVLTF,TGTGCCAGCAGCCCTACAGGGGGCTCTGGGGCCAACGTCCTGACTTTC
NA,TRBV6-6,TRBJ1-3,TRBD1,CASSYTGTAGNTIYF,TGTGCCAGCAGTTACACCGGGACAGCTGGAAACACCATATATTTT
NA,TRBV2,TRBJ1-5,NA,CASSPAGNNQPQHF,TGTGCCAGCAGCCCCGCAGGGAACAATCAGCCCCAGCATTTT
NA,TRBV14,TRBJ1-5,NA,CASSLPGAFQFGNQPQHF,TGTGCCAGCAGCCTGCCCGGGGCCTTTCAATTCGGCAATCAGCCCCAGCATTTT
NA,TRBV12-3/TRBV12-4,TRBJ1-2,NA,CASSGTRRGYTF,TGTGCCAGCAGTGGGACTCGTCGTGGCTACACCTTC
few,TRBV6-2/TRBV6-3,TRBJ2-7,NA,CASSYWGPLYEQYF,TGTGCCAGCAGTTACTGGGGTCCCCTCTACGAGCAGTACTTC
NA,TRBV6-5,TRBJ2-1,NA,CASRRFNEQFF,TGTGCCAGCAGACGTTTCAATGAGCAGTTCTTC
NA,TRBV7-2,TRBJ2-2,NA,CASGRGVETGELFF,TGTGCCAGCGGACGGGGCGTAGAGACCGGGGAGCTGTTTTTT
few,TRBV11-2,TRBJ2-5,TRBD2,CASSLAGTSGGPGETQYF,TGTGCCAGCAGCTTAGCCGGGACTAGCGGGGGACCCGGGGAGACCCAGTACTTC
once,TRBV5-1,TRBJ1-1,NA,CASSLHRVNSLMNTEAFF,TGCGCCAGCAGTCTTCACAGGGTAAATTCTCTCATGAACACTGAAGCTTTCTTT
NA,TRBV20-1,TRBJ1-3,NA,CSAAGFTGNTIYF,TGCAGTGCCGCAGGGTTCACTGGAAACACCATATATTTT
medium-sized,TRBV5-1,TRBJ2-2,NA,CASSLPGTTGELFF,TGCGCCAGCAGCCTCCCAGGAACCACCGGGGAGCTGTTTTTT
few,TRBV12-3/TRBV12-4,TRBJ1-1,NA,CASSLGVSNTEAFF,TGTGCCAGCAGTTTAGGCGTATCGAACACTGAAGCTTTCTTT
NA,TRBV29-1,TRBJ1-1,NA,CSVEKSTEAFF,TGCAGCGTCGAAAAGAGCACTGAAGCTTTCTTT
NA,TRBV29-1,TRBJ1-1,TRBD1,CSVDLEGGDGKAFF,TGCAGCGTTGATCTAGAAGGGGGCGACGGAAAAGCTTTCTTT
few,TRBV12-3/TRBV12-4,TRBJ1-6,NA,CASSAPSNSPLHF,TGTGCCAGCAGTGCGCCGTCGAATTCACCCCTCCACTTT
NA,TRBV7-9,TRBJ1-5,NA,CASSSDTLISNQPQHF,TGTGCCAGCAGCTCGGACACGCTTATTAGCAATCAGCCCCAGCATTTT
NA,TRBV3-1,TRBJ1-1,NA,CASSQMGNTGNTEAFF,TGTGCCAGCAGCCAAATGGGCAATACAGGGAACACTGAAGCTTTCTTT
few,TRBV12-3/TRBV12-4,TRBJ1-1,NA,CASTPGRAQAFF,TGTGCCAGCACTCCGGGTAGGGCCCAAGCTTTCTTT
many,TRBV6-6,TRBJ2-3,TRBD2,CASSYPSTGGGDTQYF,TGTGCCAGCAGTTACCCATCCACCGGGGGGGGAGATACGCAGTATTTT
few,TRBV5-1,TRBJ2-1,NA,CASSFATADGNEQFF,TGCGCCAGCAGCTTCGCCACCGCGGATGGAAATGAGCAGTTCTTC
NA,TRBV3-1,TRBJ2-4,TRBD2,CASSQDGRVAKNIQYF,TGTGCCAGCAGCCAAGATGGGAGGGTAGCCAAAAACATTCAGTACTTC
NA,TRBV5-6,TRBJ2-7,NA,CASSEQGPPYEQYF,TGTGCCAGCAGCGAACAGGGTCCCCCCTACGAGCAGTACTTC
few,TRBV2,TRBJ2-3,NA,CASSEIRGTDTQYF,TGTGCCAGCAGTGAAATCAGGGGCACAGATACGCAGTATTTT
few,TRBV9,TRBJ1-2,TRBD1,CASSVGWASGTGGGYTF,TGTGCCAGCAGCGTAGGGTGGGCCTCCGGGACAGGGGGAGGCTACACCTTC
NA,TRBV18,TRBJ2-7,NA,CASSPRYQGLGDEQYF,TGTGCCAGCTCACCCCGGTATCAGGGCCTTGGGGACGAGCAGTACTTC
few,TRBV20-1,TRBJ1-1,TRBD1,CSAIRTGGTEAFF,TGCAGTGCTATCCGGACAGGGGGCACTGAAGCTTTCTTT
NA,TRBV18,TRBJ1-1,NA,CASSPHGTMNTEAFF,TGTGCCAGCTCACCACATGGGACCATGAACACTGAAGCTTTCTTT
few,TRBV7-2,TRBJ2-5,TRBD1,CASSLAHTGGETQYF,TGTGCCAGCAGCTTAGCCCACACAGGGGGAGAGACCCAGTACTTC
few,TRBV24-1,TRBJ2-3,NA,CATSDRGLHTDTQYF,TGTGCCACCAGTGACCGGGGACTGCACACAGATACGCAGTATTTT